These 5 T cell receptor beta chains share one sample of origin, sequenced in a study of cytomegalovirus exposure and HLA in healthy donors. PCR employed 60 Vbeta and 13 Jbeta primers. Measured with immunoSEQ multiplex PCR; TCRdb has only the in-frame clones, and not every one. Here the sample spans under 200,000 clones, about 77% being singletons. Sequenced input: PBMCs. The source is a woman in her twenties or thirties in good health and CMV-seropositive.

CDR3 DNA sequence: TGTGCCAGTAGTATCCAGTGGCCCCAGGATGAGCAGTTCTTC. Its protein is CASSIQWPQDEQFF. This rearrangement joins TRBV19 to TRBJ2-1; D is unresolved. The CDR3 contains 14 residues. The germline V gene encodes CDR1 LNHDA and CDR2 SQIVND (reference sequence). Deletions cut 3 bases from V and 8 bases from J, with 14 bases between.

The chain carries TRBV28 and TRBJ1-5, with D uncertain. Trimming removed 2 bases from V and 7 bases from J, with 12 bases in between. The germline V gene has CDR1 MDHEN and CDR2 SYDVKM. This CDR3 comprises 14 residues. The CDR3 nucleotides are TGTGCCAGCAGTTTAAGAGGGAAAGGGCAGCCCCAGCATTTT. It yields the protein CASSLRGKGQPQHF. The full variable domain, in which reference TRBV28 and TRBJ1-5 provide the parts outside the CDR3, is DVKVTQSSRYLVKRTGEKVFLECVQDMDHENMFWYRQDPGLGLRLIYFSYDVKMKEKGDIPEGYSVSREKKERFSLILESASTNQTSMYLCASSLRGKGQPQHFGDGTRLSIL.

This rearrangement joins TRBV29-1 to TRBJ2-7; TRBD1 matches 9 bases. Trimming took 7 bases from V and 0 from J; bases not matched to a gene: 13. The CDR3 is 16 residues long. The V gene's germline CDR1 is SQVTM and CDR2 ANQGSEA. This chain's CDR3 is CSATWGGTGSSYEQYF. The CDR3 DNA reads as TGCAGCGCGACGTGGGGGGGGACAGGGAGCTCCTACGAGCAGTACTTC.

This rearrangement joins TRBV7-9 to TRBJ2-4; TRBD2 is a possible D gene (5 bases). The V gene lost 5 bases and the J gene lost 10 bases, with 15 bases spanning the gap. The germline gives CDR1 SEHNR, CDR2 FQNEAQ (reference sequence). The length of the CDR3 is 13 residues. CDR3 sequence (DNA): TGTGCCAGCAGCCCCGAGGGAAGCCCGATTCAGTACTTC. Translating it yields CASSPEGSPIQYF.

This clone was observed once. This chain connects TRBV4-1 to TRBJ2-1; TRBD2 matches at 10 bases. The V segment lost 0 bases and the J segment 5 bases; nucleotides outside the gene matches: 1. The germline V gene has CDR1 MGHRA and CDR2 YSYEKL. The CDR3 extends over 15 amino acids. Written as DNA, the CDR3 is TGCGCCAGCAGCCAAGAACTAGCGGGGAACAATGAGCAGTTCTTC. Its protein is CASSQELAGNNEQFF.